The 5 T cell receptor beta chains in this list originate from one sample, sequenced in a study of OX40 agonist ivuxolimab in advanced cancers. Assay used: immunoSEQ multiplex PCR; TCRdb lists only in-frame clones, some missing. Counted here are approximately 61,000 clones, 80% occurring once; the ten biggest clones make up roughly 1.2%. This specimen consisted of CD4+ or CD8+ T cells sorted from blood, obtained in a trial of the OX40 agonist ivuxolimab. These TCRs come from an adult with an advanced solid tumor such as melanoma, head and neck, liver or kidney cancer.

This sequence joins TRBV9 and TRBJ2-2, with 8 nucleotides matching TRBD1. In germline, CDR1 is SGDLS, CDR2 YYNGEE. V trimming: 0 bases; J trimming: 6 bases; junction bases outside the gene matches: 7. There are 16 residues in the CDR3. CDR3 loop: CASSVGAGGKAGELFF. CDR3 in DNA: TGTGCCAGCAGCGTAGGGGCAGGGGGCAAAGCCGGGGAGCTGTTTTTT.

This clone was recorded only once. The chain recombines TRBV19 with TRBJ2-6; maybe TRBD2 (6 bases). This CDR3 has 17 residues. Germline loops: CDR1 LNHDA, CDR2 SQIVND (reference sequence). Trimming left V 6 bases short and J 0 bases short, with 15 bases between. The CDR3, as DNA: TGTGCCAGTAGATCCCAGGCGGGGAGCTCTGGGGCCAACGTCCTGACTTTC. This translates into CASRSQAGSSGANVLTF.

This rearrangement joins TRBV30 to TRBJ1-3; unclear D gene. The CDR3 runs to 14 residues. Germline loops: CDR1 GTSNPN, CDR2 SVGIG (reference sequence). V lost 0 bases and J 0 bases, leaving 6 bases between the germline ends. The CDR3: CAWSVANSGNTIYF. CDR3 DNA sequence: TGTGCCTGGAGTGTTGCGAACTCTGGAAACACCATATATTTT.

This clone was picked up a small number of times. The chain joins TRBV27 to TRBJ2-1; D is possibly TRBD1 or TRBD2 (6 bases each). Deletions cut 3 bases from V and 8 bases from J, with 14 bases between. Germline CDR1 MNHEY, CDR2 SMNVEV (reference sequence). CDR3 length equals 14 residues. This chain's CDR3 is CASSLAGEDDEQFF. The CDR3 DNA sequence: TGTGCCAGCAGTTTGGCAGGGGAGGACGATGAGCAGTTCTTC.

The chain combines TRBV30 with TRBJ2-3; D is uncertain. V was clipped by 0 bases and J by 0 bases, with 7 bases between them. CDR1 GTSNPN and CDR2 SVGIG come from the germline V gene (reference sequence). This CDR3 spans 14 amino acids. The CDR3 nucleotides read TGTGCCTGGAGTGTACGGCGGAGCACAGATACGCAGTATTTT. Translated: CAWSVRRSTDTQYF.